Listed below are T cell receptor beta chains from one sample, sequenced in a study of blood T cell repertoires in COVID-19. The method was immunoSEQ multiplex PCR; TCRdb's version includes in-frame clones alone and lacks a portion of them. The table lists roughly 250,000 clones, 86% of them singletons. Sequenced input: peripheral blood. The receptors derive from a woman aged 25 to 39 with COVID-19, enrolled during active disease. CDR3s include the opening cysteine and the closing phenylalanine or tryptophan. A D gene is named only where the DNA matches it firmly. Not every row has a clone size; where given, it reads once, few, many or a size class.

v_gene,abundance,j_gene,d_gene,CDR3nt,CDR3aa
TRBV20-1,.,TRBJ1-2,.,TGCAGTGCTAGTCGCCAGGTCGACGGCTACACCTTC,CSASRQVDGYTF
TRBV11-2,.,TRBJ2-2,TRBD1,TGTGCCAGCAGCCTTCTTCCGGGACAGACGAACACCGGGGAGCTGTTTTTT,CASSLLPGQTNTGELFF
TRBV12-3/TRBV12-4,.,TRBJ1-3,.,TGTGCCAGCAGTCCTTCCCTCGGAAACACCATATATTTT,CASSPSLGNTIYF
TRBV4-2,.,TRBJ2-2,TRBD2,TGTGCCAGCAGCCAAGATGTCGCGGGGGGGAACACCGGGGAGCTGTTTTTT,CASSQDVAGGNTGELFF
TRBV11-2,.,TRBJ1-1,TRBD1,TGTGCCAGCAGCTACGGGACAGGGGGCACTGAAGCTTTCTTT,CASSYGTGGTEAFF
TRBV15,.,TRBJ1-5,.,TGTGCCACCAGCAGAGGAGGAGATCAGCCCCAGCATTTT,CATSRGGDQPQHF
TRBV5-1,.,TRBJ2-7,.,TGCGCCAGCAGCCACGACAGCGATTACGAGCAGTACTTC,CASSHDSDYEQYF
TRBV27,.,TRBJ2-1,TRBD2,TGTGCCAGCAGTCCGATCAGGGGACTAGCGTTGAATGAGCAGTTCTTC,CASSPIRGLALNEQFF
TRBV28,.,TRBJ2-5,.,TGTGCCAGCAGTTTGGGGGGGGCGCAGGGGGAGACCCAGTACTTC,CASSLGGAQGETQYF
TRBV27,.,TRBJ2-7,.,TGTGCCAGTCAGTCCTACGAGCAGTACTTC,CASQSYEQYF
TRBV19,.,TRBJ1-2,.,TGTGCCAGTAGTATGGACAGTCAGAACTATGGCTACACCTTC,CASSMDSQNYGYTF
TRBV6-5,.,TRBJ2-2,TRBD2,TGTGCCAGCAGCTCCGGGACTAGAAACACCGGGGAGCTGTTTTTT,CASSSGTRNTGELFF
TRBV6-1,.,TRBJ1-1,.,TGTGCCAGCAGTGAAGGATTAGACACTGAAGCTTTCTTT,CASSEGLDTEAFF
TRBV10-1,.,TRBJ2-1,TRBD1,TGCGCCAGCAGCCCCGGGACAGGGGTTGACAATGAGCAGTTCTTC,CASSPGTGVDNEQFF
TRBV7-2,.,TRBJ2-3,TRBD1,TGTGCCAGCAGCCCCGACAGGGGGGGGACAGATACGCAGTATTTT,CASSPDRGGTDTQYF
TRBV27,.,TRBJ2-3,TRBD1,TGTGCCAGCAGTTCCCTCGGCGGTGGAGGGACAGGAGAGACGCAGTATTTT,CASSSLGGGGTGETQYF
TRBV28,.,TRBJ1-1,.,TGTGCCAGCAGTATTCAGTGGAGCGGGGCTTTCTTT,CASSIQWSGAFF
TRBV12-3/TRBV12-4,.,TRBJ2-7,.,TGTGCCAGCAGTTTACGAGGAAACGAGCAGTACTTC,CASSLRGNEQYF
TRBV2,.,TRBJ1-2,.,TGTGCCAGCAGCGCGGGACTTAAAGAATATGGCTACACCTTC,CASSAGLKEYGYTF
TRBV5-5,.,TRBJ1-4,TRBD1,TGTGCCAGCAGCCGGACAGGGGATAATGAAAAACTGTTTTTT,CASSRTGDNEKLFF
TRBV20-1,.,TRBJ2-7,.,TGCAGTGCTACCCACTACGAGCAGTACTTC,CSATHYEQYF
TRBV2,few,TRBJ2-7,TRBD1,TGTGCCACCCCCGGGACAGGCCCGCACGAGCAGTACTTC,CATPGTGPHEQYF
TRBV7-9,.,TRBJ2-7,TRBD1,TGTGCCAGCAGCTTAGCGAATCGGGACAGCCAGTACTTC,CASSLANRDSQYF
TRBV5-1,.,TRBJ1-2,.,TGCGCCAGCAGCCCCTCCCGACAGTGGGCCTATGGCTACACCTTC,CASSPSRQWAYGYTF
TRBV19,once,TRBJ2-2,TRBD2,TGTGCCAGTAGTATAGCGTCAACTAGCGGGGGACCCACCGGGGAGCTGTTTTTT,CASSIASTSGGPTGELFF
TRBV10-3,.,TRBJ1-2,.,TGTGCCATCAGCCGCGAGACAGGCACACCCGTTAGCTACACCTTC,CAISRETGTPVSYTF
TRBV29-1,.,TRBJ2-5,TRBD2,TGCAGCGTTGGGTCCGCTAGCGGGGGAAAAGAGACCCAGTACTTC,CSVGSASGGKETQYF
TRBV19,once,TRBJ2-7,TRBD1,TGTGCCAGTAGTATAAAAGGGGGACAGTACGAGCAGTACTTC,CASSIKGGQYEQYF
TRBV2,.,TRBJ1-1,.,TGTGCCAGCAGGACAAGAATGAACACTGAAGCTTTCTTT,CASRTRMNTEAFF
TRBV5-1,.,TRBJ2-2,.,TGCGCCAGCAGCTCCGGGTCCCTAGCCGGGGAGCTGTTTTTT,CASSSGSLAGELFF
TRBV10-1,.,TRBJ2-7,.,TGCGCCAGCAGCCAGGGAACAGGGATCGACGAGCAGTACTTC,CASSQGTGIDEQYF
TRBV6-2/TRBV6-3,few,TRBJ2-7,TRBD2,TGTGCCAGCACCCCTCCGGGACTAGCGGGGGACTACGAGCAGTACTTC,CASTPPGLAGDYEQYF
TRBV29-1,.,TRBJ2-1,TRBD2,TGCAGCGGGTTAGCGGGGGGTCCCAATGAGCAGTTCTTC,CSGLAGGPNEQFF
TRBV10-1,once,TRBJ2-5,TRBD2,TGCGCCAGACTAACTAGCGGGGGGACCAAACGCCCAGAGACCCAGTACTTC,CARLTSGGTKRPETQYF
TRBV6-1,.,TRBJ2-7,.,TGTGCCAGCAGTGACAGGACGGGAGTTTCCTACGAGCAGTACTTC,CASSDRTGVSYEQYF
TRBV27,.,TRBJ2-7,.,TGTGCCAACTCGGGTTATAATTACGAGCAGTACTTC,CANSGYNYEQYF
TRBV13,.,TRBJ2-7,.,TGTGCCAGCAGCTTCCGACTAGATCCCTACGAGCAGTACTTC,CASSFRLDPYEQYF
TRBV12-3/TRBV12-4,.,TRBJ1-1,.,TGTGCCAGCAGTCCGGGGGGGGGTGAAGCTTTCTTT,CASSPGGGEAFF
TRBV18,.,TRBJ1-1,TRBD1,TGTGCCAGCTCCCCGGACAGGGGGCGACATGAAGCTTTCTTT,CASSPDRGRHEAFF
TRBV19,.,TRBJ2-1,TRBD1,TGTGCCAGCAGGAGGGGACAGGGGGTGATTCACGATGAGCAGTTCTTC,CASRRGQGVIHDEQFF
TRBV28,.,TRBJ1-2,TRBD1,TGTGCCAGCAATACCCCAGGATGGGACAGGAGGAATGGCTACACCTTC,CASNTPGWDRRNGYTF
TRBV6-5,.,TRBJ1-5,.,TGTGCCAGCAGGGCGAGTTATAGGGGTCAGCCCCAGCATTTT,CASRASYRGQPQHF
TRBV5-8,.,TRBJ2-3,TRBD2,TGTGCCACTGGACTAGCGGTAACAGATACGCAGTATTTT,CATGLAVTDTQYF
TRBV6-1,few,TRBJ1-5,TRBD1,TGTGCCAGCAGTGCCACTCAGGGGGCGCCGAGTCAGCCCCAGCATTTT,CASSATQGAPSQPQHF
TRBV15,.,TRBJ2-7,TRBD1,TGTGCCACCAGCAGAGAGACAGGGGGAATCTACGAGCAGTACTTC,CATSRETGGIYEQYF